These 25 T cell receptor beta chains came from one sample sequenced in a study of response to subunit inactivated influenza vaccine. TCRdb redid the calling of the RT-PCR reads with MiXCR, one entry per CDR3 protein. The table lists under 950,000 distinct CDR3 sequences, roughly 20% of them singletons, with around 9.6% in the top ten. Sequences were derived from PBMCs from blood, sampled roughly 5 days after vaccination. The source of these receptors is a man aged 45-60 years who received an inactivated influenza vaccine.

The V call is TRBV20-1, the J call TRBJ1-4; D is unresolved. CDR1 DFQATT and CDR2 SNEGSKA come from the germline V gene (reference sequence). V lost 6 bases, J lost 0 bases, and 11 bases lay in between. This CDR3 has 14 residues. The CDR3 loop is CSAERSATNEKLFF. The CDR3 DNA reads TGCAGTGCCGAGAGGAGCGCAACTAATGAAAAACTGTTTTTT.

This clonotype has only a few counts. This chain links TRBV20-1 with TRBJ1-5; D remains unclear. The germline V gene encodes CDR1 DFQATT and CDR2 SNEGSKA (reference sequence). Trimming shortened V by 4 bases and J by 0 bases, and 13 bases separated the two germline ends. The CDR3 covers 15 residues. The CDR3 loop is CSANSDDYSNQPQHF. DNA for the CDR3: TGCAGTGCTAACTCGGACGATTATAGCAATCAGCCCCAGCATTTT.

In this sample, this clonotype turned up many times. The chain employs TRBV7-2 and TRBJ2-7; TRBD2 matches at 9 bases. Germline lookup yields CDR1 SGHTA and CDR2 FQGNSA. V was clipped by 5 bases and J by 0 bases; unmatched bases: 2. The CDR3 covers 14 residues. This CDR3 is CASSQAGGSYEQYF. The CDR3 DNA follows: TGTGCCAGCAGCCAAGCGGGGGGCTCCTACGAGCAGTACTTC.

This clonotype was counted a few times. The chain has TRBV5-1 and TRBJ2-3; 7 bases are shared with TRBD2. This CDR3 region has 14 residues. Germline values: CDR1 SGHRS, CDR2 YFSETQ. Losses at the gene ends were 4 bases for V and 3 bases for J; bases not matched to a gene: 5. This chain's CDR3 is CASSLLAQTDTQYF. For the CDR3, the DNA is TGCGCCAGCAGCCTACTAGCGCAAACAGATACGCAGTATTTT.

The sample holds a few counts of this clonotype. The chain employs TRBV6-5 and TRBJ2-5; D might be TRBD2 (6 bases). Looked up from germline, CDR1 is MNHEY and CDR2 is SVGAGI. Trimming took off 4 bases at V and 1 base at J, with 13 bases between the two ends. This CDR3 is built from 15 residues. The CDR3 is CASSLTGVFQETQYF. The CDR3 coding sequence is TGTGCCAGCAGTTTAACGGGAGTCTTCCAAGAGACCCAGTACTTC.

The chain has TRBV20-1 and TRBJ2-5, with D uncertain. The CDR3 covers 12 residues. The germline V gene has CDR1 DFQATT and CDR2 SNEGSKA (reference sequence). Trimming took 6 bases from V and 5 from J, leaving 13 bases between them. CDR3 region: CSAITTGETQYF. In DNA, the CDR3 is TGCAGTGCAATTACGACTGGGGAGACCCAGTACTTC.

V gene TRBV5-1 combines with J gene TRBJ2-1; tentatively, D is TRBD1 (5 bases). V was clipped by 0 bases and J by 9 bases, with 13 bases between them. Germline CDR1 and CDR2: SGHRS and YFSETQ. This CDR3 is built from 14 residues. DNA for the CDR3: TGCGCCAGCAGCTTGGAAGTGGGTAGGGGTGAGCAGTTCTTC. Its protein is CASSLEVGRGEQFF.

The sample holds a few counts of this clonotype. In nucleotides, the CDR3 is TGCAGTGCTCCGCCTATGTTACTAGCGGGCGACTACGAGCAGTACTTC. This encodes CSAPPMLLAGDYEQYF. V and J are TRBV20-1 and TRBJ2-7; TRBD2 matches 9 bases. The CDR3 consists of 16 residues. V lost 5 bases to trimming and J lost 3 bases; unmatched junction nucleotides: 14. The germline gives CDR1 DFQATT, CDR2 SNEGSKA (reference sequence).

This clonotype was seen ten or more times. The rearrangement links TRBV4-3 to TRBJ2-2, with D tentatively TRBD1 (5 bases). The CDR3 length is 14 residues. Trimming took 4 bases from V and 6 from J, leaving 12 bases between them. Germline CDR1 reads LGHNA; CDR2 reads YSLEER. The CDR3 protein is CASSRLGVSGELFF. The CDR3 DNA reads TGCGCCAGCAGCCGATTAGGGGTTTCCGGGGAGCTGTTTTTT.

The gene calls are TRBV12-3 or TRBV12-4 and TRBJ2-1; 10 bases are a match to TRBD2. The CDR3 totals 15 residues. V shed 5 bases and J 10 bases; nucleotides not matched to a gene: 11. The CDR3 is CASSPSGRALREQFF. The CDR3 DNA sequence: TGTGCCAGCAGTCCGAGCGGGAGGGCCCTTCGGGAGCAGTTCTTC.

The gene calls are TRBV6-2 or TRBV6-3 and TRBJ1-5; D uncertain. Germline V gene lookup returns CDR1 MNHEY and CDR2 SVGEGT. V was cut by 0 bases and J by 1 base, with 16 bases left in between. The CDR3 totals 18 residues. CDR3 sequence (DNA): TGTGCCAGCAGTTACTCGACGGCCAGTTTTTTGAGCAATCAGCCCCAGCATTTT. Its protein product is CASSYSTASFLSNQPQHF.

This clonotype occurred many times. The J gene is TRBJ2-1, the V gene TRBV6-6; D perhaps matches TRBD2 (6 bases). CDR3 length equals 12 residues. Trimming pared 2 bases from V and 9 bases from J, leaving 8 bases between. The germline gives CDR1 MNHNY, CDR2 SVGAGI (reference sequence). CDR3 residues: CASSYASAEQFF. The CDR3 DNA follows: TGTGCCAGCAGTTACGCTAGCGCTGAGCAGTTCTTC.

V and J are TRBV6-5 and TRBJ2-1; D is unresolved. The V gene's germline CDR1 is MNHEY and CDR2 SVGAGI. The CDR3 is 16 residues long. Trimming shortened V by 4 bases and J by 0 bases, and 13 bases separated the two germline ends. The CDR3 nucleotides read TGTGCCAGCAGTTCGGAGAGGACGAGCTCCTACAATGAGCAGTTCTTC. It codes for CASSSERTSSYNEQFF.

This clonotype was picked up many times. The CDR3 sequence: CSVEGVADTQYF. CDR3 sequence (DNA): TGCAGCGTTGAAGGGGTCGCAGATACGCAGTATTTT. The V and J genes are TRBV29-1 and TRBJ2-3; D is ambiguous. Per germline, CDR1 SQVTM and CDR2 ANQGSEA. This CDR3 region has 12 residues. Trimming removed 1 base at V and 4 bases at J, with 6 bases between.

The V gene is TRBV19, the J gene TRBJ1-1; D is unclear. Germline V gene data show CDR1 as LNHDA and CDR2 as SQIVND (reference sequence). V was trimmed by 9 bases and J by 4 bases, leaving 15 bases between them. The CDR3 sequence is 13 residues long. The CDR3 region is CASEGHHRTEAFF. The CDR3 nucleotides are TGTGCCAGCGAGGGTCACCACCGCACTGAAGCTTTCTTT.

The genes are TRBV7-9 and TRBJ2-7; maybe TRBD1 (6 bases). The germline CDR1 and CDR2 sequences are SEHNR and FQNEAQ (reference sequence). The CDR3 has 17 residues. V lost 5 bases and J 0 bases, leaving 20 bases between the germline ends. The chain's CDR3 is CASSPRVDRNYSYEQYF. The CDR3 coding sequence is TGTGCCAGCAGCCCTAGGGTGGACAGAAACTACTCCTACGAGCAGTACTTC.

The chain combines TRBV28 with TRBJ2-6; D not certain. This CDR3 is 16 amino acids long. V dropped 6 bases and J dropped 0 bases, with 12 bases sitting between them. Germline CDR1 MDHEN, CDR2 SYDVKM. For the CDR3, the DNA is TGTGCCAGCAGCCCCCTCGCCTACTCTGGGGCCAACGTCCTGACTTTC. It specifies CASSPLAYSGANVLTF. Full variable domain (remainder filled in from reference TRBV28 and TRBJ2-6): DVKVTQSSRYLVKRTGEKVFLECVQDMDHENMFWYRQDPGLGLRLIYFSYDVKMKEKGDIPEGYSVSREKKERFSLILESASTNQTSMYLCASSPLAYSGANVLTFGAGSRLTVL.

The rearrangement links TRBV29-1 to TRBJ2-2; 9 nucleotides agree with TRBD1. V lost 1 base, J lost 4 bases, and 4 bases stayed unmatched. This CDR3 has 15 residues. Per germline, CDR1 SQVTM and CDR2 ANQGSEA. CDR3 nucleotides: TGCAGCGTTGAAGTCGGACAGGGGATCACCGGGGAGCTGTTTTTT. Protein product: CSVEVGQGITGELFF.

The sample holds a few counts of this clonotype. The chain links TRBV7-8 to TRBJ2-7; 15 nucleotides line up with TRBD2. This CDR3 spans 16 amino acids. The V gene's germline CDR1 is SGHVS and CDR2 FQNEAQ. V lost 3 bases to trimming and J lost 4 bases; unmatched junction nucleotides: 4. CDR3: CASSFGTSGGPYEQYF. The CDR3 DNA sequence: TGTGCCAGCAGCTTTGGGACTAGCGGGGGGCCGTACGAGCAGTACTTC. Drawing the rest from reference TRBV7-8 and TRBJ2-7, the complete variable domain is GAGVSQSPRYKVAKRGQDVALRCDPISGHVSLFWYQQALGQGPEFLTYFQNEAQLDKSGLPSDRFFAERPEGSVSTLKIQRTQQEDSAVYLCASSFGTSGGPYEQYFGPGTRLTVT.

Only a few counts were recorded for this clonotype. The chain joins TRBV9 to TRBJ2-7; D remains unclear. The CDR3 sequence is 16 residues long. The germline V gene has CDR1 SGDLS and CDR2 YYNGEE. Trimming pared 4 bases from V and 2 bases from J, leaving 19 bases between. The CDR3 loop reads CASSSGEPRITYEQYF. Here the CDR3 DNA reads TGTGCCAGCAGCTCTGGGGAACCCCGTATAACCTACGAGCAGTACTTC.

As regards this clonotype: One end of the junction does not line up with germline, which may come from a read error. The CDR3 DNA is TGTTCCAGCAGTTTCCCACAGGGTTTCGCCAAAAACATTCAGTACTTC. Protein: CSSSFPQGFAKNIQYF. The rearrangement joins TRBV12-3 or TRBV12-4 to TRBJ2-4, with TRBD1 as a possible D gene (6 bases). This CDR3 has 16 residues.

The chain carries TRBV7-9 and TRBJ2-1; 7 bases are shared with TRBD1. This CDR3 is built from 17 residues. Germline V gene lookup returns CDR1 SEHNR and CDR2 FQNEAQ (reference sequence). V trimming: 1 base; J trimming: 6 bases; junction bases outside the gene matches: 12. This CDR3 is CASSLEALTQGVNEQFF. CDR3 bases: TGTGCCAGCAGCTTAGAGGCCCTGACCCAGGGGGTCAATGAGCAGTTCTTC.

The genes are TRBV12-3 or TRBV12-4 and TRBJ2-3; maybe TRBD1 (6 bases). The CDR3 runs to 14 residues. The V and J ends lost 5 bases and 8 bases respectively, with 17 bases between them. CDR3 DNA sequence: TGTGCCAGCAGTCCAGGAACAGGGTTGGGTACGCAGTATTTT. Translation: CASSPGTGLGTQYF.

The V call is TRBV2, the J call TRBJ2-6; D unclear. V was cut by 4 bases and J by 0 bases, with 7 bases left in between. Germline V CDR1 and CDR2: SNHLY, FYNNEI. The CDR3 runs 15 residues. The CDR3 bases are TGTGCCAGCAGTGGACGATCCTCTGGGGCCAACGTCCTGACTTTC. Encoded protein: CASSGRSSGANVLTF.

This clonotype has just a few counts. The chain couples TRBV12-3 or TRBV12-4 to TRBJ2-3; D is unclear. Trimming shortened V by 3 bases and J by 0 bases, and 7 bases separated the two germline ends. CDR3 length equals 14 residues. CDR3 DNA: TGTGCCAGCAGTTTTGGGGATAGCACAGATACGCAGTATTTT. Protein sequence: CASSFGDSTDTQYF.